This TCR beta chain derives from a study of blood T cell repertoires in COVID-19. CDR3 length: 15 amino acids. CDR1 and CDR2 (germline): LNHDA, SQIVND (reference sequence). The V end lost 8 bases, the J end lost 0 bases, and 11 bases lay between the germline ends. Sequenced by immunoSEQ multiplex PCR; TCRdb stores in-frame clones only, minus some. The data contain some 400,000 clones, nearly 90% of them singletons. The sequenced material came from peripheral blood. The chain is built from TRBV19 and TRBJ1-6, with D maybe TRBD1 (6 bases). The sequence was obtained from a man between 18 and 35 years old with active or convalescent COVID-19. The CDR3 protein is CASSTGTSYNSPLHF. CDR3 DNA: TGTGCCAGTTCTACAGGGACCTCCTATAATTCACCCCTCCACTTT.